This entry features one T cell receptor beta chain sequence. This sample is part of a study of blood T cell repertoires in COVID-19. Study-wide background: Samples of COVID-19 (acute and convalescent) were obtained from the United States, Italy and Spain.

The germline V gene encodes CDR1 MNHEY and CDR2 SMNVEV (reference sequence). V lost 2 bases and J 4 bases, leaving 15 bases between the germline ends. The CDR3 consists of 15 residues. Study processing details: Nucleated cell number was recorded as an estimate derived from reference gene primer amplification. Repertoires were generated with immunoSEQ multiplex PCR, while TCRdb's copy carries only in-frame clones and drops some. The V and J calls and clone size come from that table; D and trimming were worked out from the DNA. This sample has some 160,000 clones, with approximately 83% found just once.

This TCR derives from a man between 65 and 80 years old with active or convalescent COVID-19. Sequenced: peripheral blood. This chain links TRBV27 with TRBJ2-7; tentatively, D is TRBD2 (7 bases). The DNA for the CDR3 is TGTGCCAGCAGTTTAATGGGGGGGCACGCATACGAGCAGTACTTC. Translated: CASSLMGGHAYEQYF.